This entry is about one TCR beta chain. Its target is not known. The entry originates in a study of T cell responses to AZD1222 COVID-19 vaccine. Clones were read by immunoSEQ multiplex PCR, and TCRdb kept only the in-frame ones, dropping some. The sample has roughly 160,000 clones, about 83% seen once. Germline-derived CDR1 and CDR2 are SGHVS and FNYEAQ. Trimming took off 6 bases at V and 1 base at J, with 9 bases between the two ends. There are 13 residues in the CDR3. General study points: The reported proportion of spike-specific TCRs targeting unmutated variant regions was nearly half.

The source material was peripheral blood, sampled 28 days after the second AZD1222 dose. The chain carries TRBV7-6 and TRBJ1-1; D is possibly TRBD1 (6 bases). This receptor was taken from an adult who received the AZD1222 COVID-19 vaccine. Written as DNA, the CDR3 is TGTGCCAGCAGTTCGGGACAGAACACTGAAGCTTTCTTT. It translates to CASSSGQNTEAFF.